This T cell receptor beta chain came from a study of monozygotic twins with inflammatory bowel disease. TCRdb reanalyzed the 5' RACE reads and collapses them to one entry per CDR3 protein, without DNA. Its clone listing holds roughly 150,000 distinct CDR3 sequences. CDR1 is SEHNR, CDR2 FQNEAQ, per germline (reference sequence). CDR3 length equals 15 residues. On this clonotype itself: Its target is unknown.

General observations from the study: Variability may have been added to patient repertoires by differing immunosuppressive treatments. Resolution of different T cell subtypes was not achieved.

The sequenced material came from blood. This receptor was obtained from a human donor with ulcerative colitis or Crohn's disease, or a healthy co-twin of an affected twin (not recorded which). The chain joins TRBV7-9 to TRBJ1-6. CDR3 in amino acids: CASSLREANNSPLHF.